This T cell receptor beta chain is from a study of beta chain features in type 1 diabetes. Overall study results and limits: A moderate, significant TCRB CDR3 shortening appeared in type 1 diabetes across four CD4+ subsets.

The sequenced template was cDNA made from the entire isolated RNA. Some clones are missing from TCRdb's copy, which holds only in-frame ones; the method was immunoSEQ multiplex PCR. This sample has around 710,000 clones, with around 11% found just once. V lost 8 bases to trimming and J lost 2 bases, with 9 bases between them. CDR3 length equals 13 residues. Germline V lookup: CDR1 MNHEY, CDR2 SVGAGI. A few counts support this clone. Its antigen is currently unknown. The gene calls are TRBV6-5 and TRBJ2-2, with D tentatively TRBD1 or TRBD2 (5 bases each). Sequencing input: naive CD4+ T cells from blood. The TCR was taken from a man aged 25 to 45 with type 1 diabetes. The CDR3 here is CASAGGNTGELFF. CDR3 bases: TGTGCCAGCGCTGGGGGAAACACCGGGGAGCTGTTTTTT.